This TCR beta chain was found in a study of regulatory T cells in long-lasting Graves disease. About this clonotype itself: Its antigen is unidentified.

Stated time point: persistent/refractory GD, antithyroid drugs over 5 years with positive TRAb. PBMCs were the source of the RNA used for TCR sequencing. Regarding the study as a whole: The study found lower TCR diversity in persistent Graves' patients than in newly diagnosed ones.

With V trimmed by 2 bases and J by 16 bases, 10 bases remained unmatched. The CDR3 runs to 13 residues. The V gene's germline CDR1 is KGHSH and CDR2 LQKENI. Arm-PCR with iRepertoire HTBI primers amplified the CDR3 regions for these TCR beta libraries. TCRdb passed the multiplex PCR reads through MiXCR, listing each CDR3 protein once. The table records about 660,000 distinct CDR3 sequences, approximately 31% of them present only once. This rearrangement joins TRBV18 to TRBJ1-4; 7 positions match TRBD1. The sequenced sample was peripheral blood mononuclear cells (PBMCs), obtained when the disease was refractory, from a patient treated with antithyroid drugs. The clonotype originates from a female donor with Graves disease. Here the CDR3 reads CASSPTGGTDTFF. As DNA, the CDR3 is TGTGCCAGCTCACCAACCGGGGGGACAGACACGTTTTTT.